Listed here are 10 T cell receptor beta chains from one sample, sequenced in a study of response to subunit inactivated influenza vaccine (dated by TCRdb to 2016 to 2019). The library was produced with RT-PCR. Instrument used: Illumina HiSeq 2500. In TCRdb, the public reads were trimmed at Q25 with fastp and aligned with MiXCR, with productive beta chains retained. Duplicate CDR3 protein sequences are folded into a single record with the most common DNA and genes. This sample holds about 650,000 distinct CDR3 sequences; around a sixth were observed only once. The ten largest make up roughly 12% of the sample. The specimen comprised PBMCs from blood, sampled approximately 12 days after vaccination. The receptors come from a man aged 50 to 59 who received an inactivated influenza vaccine. Donor details come from another sample of the same person, matched by shared clones.

The chain is built from TRBV28 and TRBJ1-6, with a weak D call TRBD1 (6 bases). Trimming pared 6 bases from V and 7 bases from J, leaving 16 bases between. The CDR3 loop spans 15 amino acids. CDR1 is MDHEN, CDR2 SYDVKM, per germline. The CDR3 sequence is CASRKQGLPNSPLHF. As DNA, the CDR3 is TGTGCCAGCAGGAAACAGGGACTACCAAATTCACCCCTCCACTTT.

The chain combines TRBV28 with TRBJ2-3, with D maybe TRBD2 (6 bases). The germline CDR1 and CDR2 sequences are MDHEN and SYDVKM. The V gene lost 5 bases and the J gene lost 1 base, with 13 bases spanning the gap. The CDR3 is 15 amino acids. CDR3 sequence: CASSTRDSRTDTQYF. The DNA of the CDR3 is TGTGCCAGCAGTACGCGGGACTCGCGCACAGATACGCAGTATTTT. The full variable domain, completed using reference TRBV28 and TRBJ2-3, is DVKVTQSSRYLVKRTGEKVFLECVQDMDHENMFWYRQDPGLGLRLIYFSYDVKMKEKGDIPEGYSVSREKKERFSLILESASTNQTSMYLCASSTRDSRTDTQYFGPGTRLTVL.

The chain employs TRBV4-2 and TRBJ2-1; TRBD2 agrees at 14 bases. V lost 4 bases, J lost 7 bases, and 6 bases stayed unmatched. This CDR3 is 16 amino acids long. The germline V gene encodes CDR1 LGHNA and CDR2 YNFKEQ. This CDR3 reads CASSPGLAGEGNEQFF. CDR3 DNA: TGTGCCAGCAGCCCGGGACTAGCGGGGGAGGGGAATGAGCAGTTCTTC.

The V and J genes are TRBV29-1 and TRBJ2-1; D is perhaps TRBD2 (5 bases). The V gene's germline CDR1 is SQVTM and CDR2 ANQGSEA. This CDR3 region has 14 residues. The V and J ends lost 7 bases and 0 bases respectively, with 13 bases between them. CDR3 amino acids: CSADPRDSYNEQFF. CDR3 DNA sequence: TGCAGCGCCGATCCCCGGGACTCCTACAATGAGCAGTTCTTC.

This clonotype was picked up a small number of times. The CDR3 sequence is CASSLSVGELYEQYF. CDR3 sequence (DNA): TGCGCCAGCAGCTTGAGTGTGGGGGAACTTTACGAGCAGTACTTC. The rearrangement uses TRBV5-1 and TRBJ2-7; D could derive from TRBD1 or TRBD2 (5 bases each). This CDR3 has 15 amino acids. CDR1 is SGHRS, CDR2 YFSETQ, per germline. Trimming took off 1 base at V and 4 bases at J, with 15 bases between the two ends. Variable domain in full (rest from reference TRBV5-1 and TRBJ2-7): KAGVTQTPRYLIKTRGQQVTLSCSPISGHRSVSWYQQTPGQGLQFLFEYFSETQRNKGNFPGRFSGRQFSNSRSEMNVSTLELGDSALYLCASSLSVGELYEQYFGPGTRLTVT.

This rearrangement joins TRBV18 to TRBJ1-2; no reliable D call. Germline V gives CDR1 KGHSH, CDR2 LQKENI. The germline V and J ends were trimmed by 2 bases and 2 bases, with 9 bases remaining between them. The CDR3 is made up of 14 amino acids. The DNA of the CDR3 is TGTGCCAGCTCACCAGGGCTGGAGAACTATGGCTACACCTTC. Translating it yields CASSPGLENYGYTF. The variable domain in full, completed from reference TRBV18 and TRBJ1-2, reads NAGVMQNPRHLVRRRGQEARLRCSPMKGHSHVYWYRQLPEEGLKFMVYLQKENIIDESGMPKERFSAEFPKEGPSILRIQQVVRGDSAAYFCASSPGLENYGYTFGSGTRLTVV.

This clonotype turned up a few times. This chain links TRBV2 with TRBJ2-3; 11 nucleotides agree with TRBD2. This CDR3 region has 15 residues. CDR1 is SNHLY and CDR2 is FYNNEI in the germline V gene. Losses at the gene ends were 7 bases for V and 4 bases for J; bases not matched to a gene: 7. The CDR3 DNA follows: TGTGCCAGCAAAAGACTAGCGGGAAACGCAGATACGCAGTATTTT. Its translation is CASKRLAGNADTQYF.

DNA of the CDR3: TGCGCCAGCAGCCAAGGAAGACTGAGCGACAAGGGGCCAGGAGGCTTCTATGGCTACACCTTC. Amino acids: CASSQGRLSDKGPGGFYGYTF. This sequence joins TRBV4-1 and TRBJ1-2, with D tentatively TRBD1 (5 bases). Germline V gene sequence: CDR1 MGHRA, CDR2 YSYEKL. The V end lost 1 base, the J end lost 4 bases, and 31 bases lay between the germline ends. This CDR3 is built from 21 residues.

There are many counts of this clonotype. The genes are TRBV5-1 and TRBJ2-5; 10 nucleotides match TRBD2. J was trimmed by 5 bases and V by 0 bases; bases with no gene match: 7. The CDR3 runs 16 residues. Germline CDR1 reads SGHRS; CDR2 reads YFSETQ. The CDR3 loop reads CASSLAPSGGGETQYF. CDR3 nucleotide sequence: TGCGCCAGCAGCTTGGCCCCTAGCGGGGGCGGGGAGACCCAGTACTTC.

The chain combines TRBV7-9 with TRBJ2-7, with 9 bases lining up with TRBD1. Germline loops: CDR1 SEHNR, CDR2 FQNEAQ (reference sequence). The CDR3 is 16 amino acids. The trim removed 5 bases at V and 6 bases at J, leaving 14 bases unmatched. The DNA for the CDR3 is TGTGCCAGCAGCATCCTCGACAGGGGGAACCCGTTCGAGCAGTACTTC. Residues: CASSILDRGNPFEQYF.